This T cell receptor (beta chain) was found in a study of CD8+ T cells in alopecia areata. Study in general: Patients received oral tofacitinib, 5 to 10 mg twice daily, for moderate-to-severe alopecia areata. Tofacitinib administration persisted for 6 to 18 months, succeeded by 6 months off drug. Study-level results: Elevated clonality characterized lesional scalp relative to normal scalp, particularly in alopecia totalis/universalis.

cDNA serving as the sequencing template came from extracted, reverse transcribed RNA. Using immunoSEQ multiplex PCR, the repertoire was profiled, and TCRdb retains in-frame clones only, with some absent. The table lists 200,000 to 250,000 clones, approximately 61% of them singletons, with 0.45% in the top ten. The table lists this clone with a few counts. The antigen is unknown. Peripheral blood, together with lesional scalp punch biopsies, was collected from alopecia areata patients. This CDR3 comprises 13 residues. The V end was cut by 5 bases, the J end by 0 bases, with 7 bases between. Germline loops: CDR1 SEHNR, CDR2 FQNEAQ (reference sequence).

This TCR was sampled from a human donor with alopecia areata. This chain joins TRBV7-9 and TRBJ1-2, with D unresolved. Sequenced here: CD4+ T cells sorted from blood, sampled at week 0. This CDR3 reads CASSTNANYGYTF. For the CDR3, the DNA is TGTGCCAGCAGCACGAACGCTAACTATGGCTACACCTTC.